This TCR beta chain originates from a study of T-cell memory formation after mild COVID-19. In the study overall: TCR clusters were mostly confined to one donor each. The study, taken as a whole, reports: CD4+ contracting clones lay mainly in CM and EM, CD8+ ones in EMRA. Later expanders leaned toward CD4+, whereas clones contracting from day 15 to 85 were balanced CD4/CD8.

TCRdb recomputed calls from the 5' RACE reads with MiXCR, one row per CDR3 protein. The data contain around 250,000 distinct CDR3 sequences, about a sixth of them singletons. A few counts support this clonotype. The antigen remains unidentified. CDR1 is MNHNS and CDR2 is SASEGT in the germline V gene. The V and J ends lost 3 bases and 4 bases respectively, with 8 bases between them. This CDR3 spans 13 amino acids. The chain joins TRBV6-1 to TRBJ2-3; no clear D. Input material: PBMCs or a T cell subset sorted from them (not recorded which). The receptor's source is a man aged 18 to 30 who had mild COVID-19 (a few samples of this study predate the infection). Cell type and time point are not known. For the CDR3, the DNA is TGTGCCAGCAGTGACCGCCAGCCAGATACGCAGTATTTT. Translation: CASSDRQPDTQYF.